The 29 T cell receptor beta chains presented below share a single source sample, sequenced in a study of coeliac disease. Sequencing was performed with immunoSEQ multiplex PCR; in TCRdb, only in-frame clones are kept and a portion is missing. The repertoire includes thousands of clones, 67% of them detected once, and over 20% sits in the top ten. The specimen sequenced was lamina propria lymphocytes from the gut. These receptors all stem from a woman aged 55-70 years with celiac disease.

The CDR3 DNA reads as TGTGCCAGTAGTTCCCCGGGACAGGGGACCTACGAGCAGTACTTC. It specifies CASSSPGQGTYEQYF. The rearrangement joins TRBV19 to TRBJ2-7, with TRBD1 matching over 10 bases. The ends lost 5 bases at V and 2 bases at J; junction bases unmatched: 6. Germline CDR1 and CDR2: LNHDA and SQIVND (reference sequence). The CDR3 consists of 15 residues.

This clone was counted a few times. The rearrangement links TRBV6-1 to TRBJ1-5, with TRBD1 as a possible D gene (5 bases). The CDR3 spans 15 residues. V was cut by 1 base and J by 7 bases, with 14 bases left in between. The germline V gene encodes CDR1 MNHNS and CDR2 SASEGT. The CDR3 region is CASSEGGRGWQPQHF. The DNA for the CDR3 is TGTGCCAGCAGTGAAGGTGGCCGGGGGTGGCAGCCCCAGCATTTT.

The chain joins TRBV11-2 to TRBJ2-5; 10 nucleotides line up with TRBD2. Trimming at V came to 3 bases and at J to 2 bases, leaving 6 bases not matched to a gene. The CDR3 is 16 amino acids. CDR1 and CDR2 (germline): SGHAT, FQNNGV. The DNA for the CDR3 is TGTGCCAGCAGCTTGGAGCGGGGGGGCTGGCAAGAGACCCAGTACTTC. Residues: CASSLERGGWQETQYF.

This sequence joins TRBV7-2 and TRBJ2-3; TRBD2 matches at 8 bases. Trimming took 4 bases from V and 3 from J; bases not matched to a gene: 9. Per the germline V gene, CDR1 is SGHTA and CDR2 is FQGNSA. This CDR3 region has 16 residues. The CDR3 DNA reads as TGTGCCAGCAGCTCTCAAAGCGGGGGAATAACAGATACGCAGTATTTT. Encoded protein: CASSSQSGGITDTQYF.

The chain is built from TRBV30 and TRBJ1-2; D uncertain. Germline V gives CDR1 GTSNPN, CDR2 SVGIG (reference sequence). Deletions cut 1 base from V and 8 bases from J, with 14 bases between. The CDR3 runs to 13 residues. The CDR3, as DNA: TGTGCCTGGAGTGCGACCGAGGGCCTAGGCTACACCTTC. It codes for CAWSATEGLGYTF.

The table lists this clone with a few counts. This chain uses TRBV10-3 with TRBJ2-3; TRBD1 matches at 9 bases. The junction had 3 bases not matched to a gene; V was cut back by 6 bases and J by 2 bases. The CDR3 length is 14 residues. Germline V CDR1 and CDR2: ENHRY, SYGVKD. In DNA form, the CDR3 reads TGTGCCATCAGGACAGGGGGAATCACAGATACGCAGTATTTT. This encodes CAIRTGGITDTQYF.

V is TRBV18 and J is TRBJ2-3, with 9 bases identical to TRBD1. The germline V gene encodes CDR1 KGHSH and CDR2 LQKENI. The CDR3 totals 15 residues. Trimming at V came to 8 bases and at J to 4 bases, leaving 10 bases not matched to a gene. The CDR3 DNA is TGTGCCAGCCGCCTCGGGACAGGGTTCGCAGATACGCAGTATTTT. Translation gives CASRLGTGFADTQYF.

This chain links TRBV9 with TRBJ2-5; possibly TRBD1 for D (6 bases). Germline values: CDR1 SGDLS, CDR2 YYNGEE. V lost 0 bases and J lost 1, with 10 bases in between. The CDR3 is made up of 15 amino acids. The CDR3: CASSVGTRGQETQYF. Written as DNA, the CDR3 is TGTGCCAGCAGCGTAGGGACCAGGGGCCAAGAGACCCAGTACTTC.

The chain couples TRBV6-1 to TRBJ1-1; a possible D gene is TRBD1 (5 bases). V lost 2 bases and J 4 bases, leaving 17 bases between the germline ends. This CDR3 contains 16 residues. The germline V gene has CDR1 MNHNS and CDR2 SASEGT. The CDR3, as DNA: TGTGCCAGCAGTGAACTAGGGGTGTTGGGGCTCACTGAAGCTTTCTTT. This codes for CASSELGVLGLTEAFF.

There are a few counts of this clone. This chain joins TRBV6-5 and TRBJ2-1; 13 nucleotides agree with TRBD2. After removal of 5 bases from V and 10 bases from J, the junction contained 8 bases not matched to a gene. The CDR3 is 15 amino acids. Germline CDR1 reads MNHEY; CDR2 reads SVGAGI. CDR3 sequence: CASSTTSGGAREQFF. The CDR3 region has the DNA TGTGCCAGCAGTACAACTAGCGGGGGGGCCAGAGAGCAGTTCTTC.

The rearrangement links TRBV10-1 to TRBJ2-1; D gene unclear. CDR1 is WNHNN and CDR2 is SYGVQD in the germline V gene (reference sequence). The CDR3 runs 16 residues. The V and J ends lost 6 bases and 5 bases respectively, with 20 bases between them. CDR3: CASRIRARRTNNEQFF. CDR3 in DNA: TGCGCCAGCAGAATCCGCGCCAGGCGAACGAACAATGAGCAGTTCTTC.

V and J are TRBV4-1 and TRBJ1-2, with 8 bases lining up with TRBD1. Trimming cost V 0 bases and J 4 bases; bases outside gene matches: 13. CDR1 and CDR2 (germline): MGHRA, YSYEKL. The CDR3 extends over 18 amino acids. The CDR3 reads CASSQEGGRQGALYGYTF. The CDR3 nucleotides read TGCGCCAGCAGCCAAGAGGGGGGAAGGCAGGGGGCACTCTATGGCTACACCTTC.

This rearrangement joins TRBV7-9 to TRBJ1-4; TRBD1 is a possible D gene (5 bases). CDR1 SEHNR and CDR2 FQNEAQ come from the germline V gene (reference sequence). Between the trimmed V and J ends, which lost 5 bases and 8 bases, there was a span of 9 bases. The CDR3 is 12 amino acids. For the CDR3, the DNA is TGTGCCAGCAGCCTCACAGGAGAAAAACTGTTTTTT. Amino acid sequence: CASSLTGEKLFF.

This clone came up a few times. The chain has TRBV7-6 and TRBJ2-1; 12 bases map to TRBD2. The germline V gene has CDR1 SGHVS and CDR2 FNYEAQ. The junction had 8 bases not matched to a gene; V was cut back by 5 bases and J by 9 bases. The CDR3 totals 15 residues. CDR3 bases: TGTGCCAGCAGCCCCCTCAGGACTAGCGGGGTTGAGCAGTTCTTC. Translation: CASSPLRTSGVEQFF.

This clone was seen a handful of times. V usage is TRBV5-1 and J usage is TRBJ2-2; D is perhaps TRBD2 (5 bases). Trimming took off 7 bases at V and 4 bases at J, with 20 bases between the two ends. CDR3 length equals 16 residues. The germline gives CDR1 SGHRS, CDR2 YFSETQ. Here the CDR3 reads CASGLDRGDTTGELFF. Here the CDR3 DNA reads TGCGCCAGCGGGCTGGATCGGGGTGATACCACCGGGGAGCTGTTTTTT.

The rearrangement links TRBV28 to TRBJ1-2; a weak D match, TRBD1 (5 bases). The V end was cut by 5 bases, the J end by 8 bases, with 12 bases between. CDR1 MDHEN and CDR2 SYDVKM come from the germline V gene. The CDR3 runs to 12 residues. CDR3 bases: TGTGCCAGCAGTATACAGGCCCGGGGCTACACCTTC. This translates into CASSIQARGYTF.

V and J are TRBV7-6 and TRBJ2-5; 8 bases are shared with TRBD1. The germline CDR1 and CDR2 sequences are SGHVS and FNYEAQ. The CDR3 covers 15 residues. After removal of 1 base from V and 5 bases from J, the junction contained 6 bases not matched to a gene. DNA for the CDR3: TGTGCCAGCAGCTTAGTCCCGACAGGGGTCGAGACCCAGTACTTC. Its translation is CASSLVPTGVETQYF.

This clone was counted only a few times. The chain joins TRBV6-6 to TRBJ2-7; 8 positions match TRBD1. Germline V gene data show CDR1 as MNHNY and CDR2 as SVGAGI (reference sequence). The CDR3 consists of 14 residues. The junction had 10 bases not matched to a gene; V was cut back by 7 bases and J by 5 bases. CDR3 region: CASIRAGGSDEQYF. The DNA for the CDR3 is TGTGCCAGCATCAGGGCAGGGGGCAGTGACGAGCAGTACTTC.

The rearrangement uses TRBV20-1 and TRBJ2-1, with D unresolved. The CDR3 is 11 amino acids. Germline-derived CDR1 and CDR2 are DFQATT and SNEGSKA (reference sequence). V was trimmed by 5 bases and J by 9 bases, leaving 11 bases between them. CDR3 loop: CSARHSGEQFF. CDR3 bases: TGCAGTGCTCGTCACTCGGGTGAGCAGTTCTTC.

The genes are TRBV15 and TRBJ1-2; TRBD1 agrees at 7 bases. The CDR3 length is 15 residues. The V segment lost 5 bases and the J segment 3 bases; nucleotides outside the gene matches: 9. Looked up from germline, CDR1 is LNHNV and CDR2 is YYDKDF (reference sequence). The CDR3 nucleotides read TGTGCCACCAGCGCTCAACAGGGGTCGTACTATGGCTACACCTTC. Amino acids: CATSAQQGSYYGYTF. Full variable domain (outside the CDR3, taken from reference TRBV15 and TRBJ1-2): DAMVIQNPRYQVTQFGKPVTLSCSQTLNHNVMYWYQQKSSQAPKLLFHYYDKDFNNEADTPDNFQSRRPNTSFCFLDIRSPGLGDTAMYLCATSAQQGSYYGYTFGSGTRLTVV.

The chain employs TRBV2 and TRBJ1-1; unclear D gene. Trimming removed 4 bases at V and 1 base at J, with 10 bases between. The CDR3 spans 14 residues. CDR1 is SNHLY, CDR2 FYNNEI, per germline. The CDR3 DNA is TGTGCCAGCAGTGTCAACAGTGGGAACACTGAAGCTTTCTTT. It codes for CASSVNSGNTEAFF.

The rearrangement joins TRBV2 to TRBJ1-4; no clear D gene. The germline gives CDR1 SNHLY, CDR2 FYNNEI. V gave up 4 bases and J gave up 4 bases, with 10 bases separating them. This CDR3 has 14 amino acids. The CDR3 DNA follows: TGTGCCAGCAGTGGTTTGCAGCGTAATGAAAAACTGTTTTTT. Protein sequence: CASSGLQRNEKLFF.

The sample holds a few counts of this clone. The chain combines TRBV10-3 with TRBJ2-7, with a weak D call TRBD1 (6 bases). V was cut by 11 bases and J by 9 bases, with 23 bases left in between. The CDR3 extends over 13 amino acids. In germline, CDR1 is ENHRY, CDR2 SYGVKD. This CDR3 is CAHQGDTLRGQYF. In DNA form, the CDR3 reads TGTGCCCACCAAGGGGACACACTACGAGGGCAGTACTTC.

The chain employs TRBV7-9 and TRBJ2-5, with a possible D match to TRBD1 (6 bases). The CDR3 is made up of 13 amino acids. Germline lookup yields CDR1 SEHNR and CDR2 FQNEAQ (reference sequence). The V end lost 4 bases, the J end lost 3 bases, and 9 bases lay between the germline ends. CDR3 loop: CASSSWTEETQYF. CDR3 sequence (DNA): TGTGCCAGCAGCTCCTGGACAGAAGAGACCCAGTACTTC.

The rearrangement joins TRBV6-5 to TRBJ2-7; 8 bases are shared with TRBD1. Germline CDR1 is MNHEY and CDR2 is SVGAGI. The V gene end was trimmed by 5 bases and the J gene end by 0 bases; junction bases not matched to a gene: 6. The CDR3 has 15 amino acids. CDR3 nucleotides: TGTGCCAGCAGTATGGACAGGGCTCGCTCCTACGAGCAGTACTTC. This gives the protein CASSMDRARSYEQYF.

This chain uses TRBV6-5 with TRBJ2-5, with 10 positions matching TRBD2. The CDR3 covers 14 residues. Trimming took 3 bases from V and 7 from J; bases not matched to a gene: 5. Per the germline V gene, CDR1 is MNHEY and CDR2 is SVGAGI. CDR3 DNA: TGTGCCAGCAGTTATGAACTAGCGGGATCGACCCAGTACTTC. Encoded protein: CASSYELAGSTQYF.

The CDR3 DNA reads as TGTGCCAGCAGGACGACAGGGAAGAGGTATGGCTACACCTTC. This sequence encodes CASRTTGKRYGYTF. The chain carries TRBV28 and TRBJ1-2; 7 nucleotides match TRBD1. The V segment lost 6 bases and the J segment 5 bases; nucleotides outside the gene matches: 9. The germline CDR1 and CDR2 sequences are MDHEN and SYDVKM. The CDR3 runs to 14 residues.

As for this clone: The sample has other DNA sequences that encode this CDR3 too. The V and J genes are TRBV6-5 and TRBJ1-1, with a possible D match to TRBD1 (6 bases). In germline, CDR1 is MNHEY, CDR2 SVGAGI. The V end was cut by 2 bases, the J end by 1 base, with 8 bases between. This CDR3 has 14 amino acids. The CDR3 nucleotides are TGTGCCAGCAGTTACGACAGGAAGAACACTGAAGCTTTCTTT. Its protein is CASSYDRKNTEAFF.

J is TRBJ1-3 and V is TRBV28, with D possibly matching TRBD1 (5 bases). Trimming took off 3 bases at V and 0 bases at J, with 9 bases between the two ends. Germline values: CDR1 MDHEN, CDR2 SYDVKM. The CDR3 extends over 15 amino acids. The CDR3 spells CASSFPTGSGNTIYF. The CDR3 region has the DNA TGTGCCAGCAGTTTCCCCACAGGCTCTGGAAACACCATATATTTT.